This passage covers 5 T cell receptor beta chains from one sample sequenced in a study of blood T cell repertoires in COVID-19. Only in-frame clones appear in the TCRdb table, and some are missing; sequencing was by immunoSEQ multiplex PCR. The repertoire includes fewer than 300,000 clones, 90% of them detected once, and approximately 1.2% sits in the top ten. Source material: PBMCs or T cells enriched from blood (not recorded which). These receptors came from a woman aged 25 to 39 who had recovered from COVID-19.

This chain links TRBV28 with TRBJ2-1; the match to TRBD2 covers 9 bases. CDR1 is MDHEN, CDR2 SYDVKM, per germline. The CDR3 is 15 amino acids. Trimming at V came to 1 base and at J to 7 bases, leaving 5 bases not matched to a gene. CDR3 bases: TGTGCCAGCAGTTTATATGCGGGACTAGCTAATGAGCAGTTCTTC. This encodes CASSLYAGLANEQFF.

The V call is TRBV2, the J call TRBJ2-5, with D maybe TRBD2 (6 bases). With 7 bases removed from V and 5 bases from J, the gap between germline ends came to 20 bases. The CDR3 contains 15 residues. CDR1 and CDR2 (germline): SNHLY, FYNNEI. This CDR3 reads CASIGEGGSAETQYF. CDR3 sequence (DNA): TGTGCCAGCATCGGAGAGGGAGGATCAGCGGAGACCCAGTACTTC.

The chain combines TRBV4-2 with TRBJ1-3; TRBD1 is a possible D gene (6 bases). This CDR3 is 16 amino acids long. Trimming shortened V by 0 bases and J by 0 bases, and 9 bases separated the two germline ends. Germline V lookup: CDR1 LGHNA, CDR2 YNFKEQ. DNA of the CDR3: TGTGCCAGCAGCCAAGACTACAGGGTCTCTGGAAACACCATATATTTT. Amino acids: CASSQDYRVSGNTIYF.

The V gene is TRBV7-3, the J gene TRBJ2-1; 7 positions match TRBD1. This CDR3 region has 15 residues. The J segment lost 5 bases and the V segment lost 5 bases, leaving 9 bases of the junction unmatched. The germline gives CDR1 SGHTA, CDR2 FQGTGA. CDR3 coding DNA: TGTGCCAGCAGCCCCACAGGGGTTCGAAACAATGAGCAGTTCTTC. Its translation is CASSPTGVRNNEQFF.

The gene calls are TRBV5-3 and TRBJ2-6; no reliable D call. TRBV5-3 is annotated as an ORF whose role is uncertain. Between the trimmed V and J ends, which lost 1 base and 0 bases, there was a span of 17 bases. This CDR3 region has 19 residues. CDR3 in amino acids: CARSLLFLAPYSGANVLTF. DNA of the CDR3: TGTGCCAGAAGCTTGCTTTTTTTGGCACCATACTCTGGGGCCAACGTCCTGACTTTC.